A few counts support the clone carrying this T cell receptor (beta chain). Antigen: not known. The data derive from a study of T cell repertoires in cytomegalovirus infection. Each CDR3 protein is one row after TCRdb ran MiXCR on the reads. The table has some 940,000 distinct CDR3 sequences, approximately 31% seen once; the top ten hold 13%. CDR1 is SGHDT and CDR2 is YYEEEE in the germline V gene. The CDR3 sequence is 15 residues long. V was pared by 4 bases and J by 2 bases, with 10 bases between. This specimen consisted of cultured CD8+ T cells from PBMCs, obtained from culture after CMV antigen stimulation. This TCR was recovered from a human donor in good health (CMV status not recorded). Some clones in this sample may be carry-over from other donors' samples. The gene calls are TRBV5-6 and TRBJ2-6; D uncertain. This CDR3 is CASSRTATGANVLTF. The CDR3 DNA follows: TGTGCCAGCAGCAGGACCGCAACTGGGGCCAACGTCCTGACTTTC.